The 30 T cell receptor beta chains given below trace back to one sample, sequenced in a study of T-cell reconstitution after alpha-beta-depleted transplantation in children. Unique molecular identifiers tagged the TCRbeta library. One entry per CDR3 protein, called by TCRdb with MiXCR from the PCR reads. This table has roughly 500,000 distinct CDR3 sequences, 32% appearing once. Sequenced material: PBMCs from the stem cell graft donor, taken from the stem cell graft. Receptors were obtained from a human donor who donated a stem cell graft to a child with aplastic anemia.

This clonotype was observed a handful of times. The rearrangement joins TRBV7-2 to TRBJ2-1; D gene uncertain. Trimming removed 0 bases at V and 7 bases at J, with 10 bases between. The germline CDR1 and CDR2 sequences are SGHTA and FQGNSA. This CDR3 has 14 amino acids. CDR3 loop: CASSLAHVGNEQFF. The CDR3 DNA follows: TGTGCCAGCAGCTTAGCGCATGTAGGGAATGAGCAGTTCTTC.

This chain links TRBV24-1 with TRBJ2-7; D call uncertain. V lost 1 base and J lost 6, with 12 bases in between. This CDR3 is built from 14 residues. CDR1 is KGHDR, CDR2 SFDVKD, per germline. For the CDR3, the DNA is TGTGCCACCAGTGATTTCTTCATCTCACGCGAGCAGTACGTC. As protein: CATSDFFISREQYV.

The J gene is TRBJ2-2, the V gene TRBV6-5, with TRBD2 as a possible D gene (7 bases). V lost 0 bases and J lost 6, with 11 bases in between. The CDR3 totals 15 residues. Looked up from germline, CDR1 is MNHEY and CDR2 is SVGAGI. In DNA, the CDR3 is TGTGCCAGCAGTTACTCGAGGGGGGGGCCCGGGGAGCTGTTTTTT. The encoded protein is CASSYSRGGPGELFF.

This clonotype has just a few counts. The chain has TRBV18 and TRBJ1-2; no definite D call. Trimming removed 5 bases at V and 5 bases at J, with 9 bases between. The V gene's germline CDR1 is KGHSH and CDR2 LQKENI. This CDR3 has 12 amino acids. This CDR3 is CASSSQDYGYTF. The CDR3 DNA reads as TGTGCCAGCTCATCGCAGGATTATGGCTACACCTTC. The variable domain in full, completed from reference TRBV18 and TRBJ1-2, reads NAGVMQNPRHLVRRRGQEARLRCSPMKGHSHVYWYRQLPEEGLKFMVYLQKENIIDESGMPKERFSAEFPKEGPSILRIQQVVRGDSAAYFCASSSQDYGYTFGSGTRLTVV.

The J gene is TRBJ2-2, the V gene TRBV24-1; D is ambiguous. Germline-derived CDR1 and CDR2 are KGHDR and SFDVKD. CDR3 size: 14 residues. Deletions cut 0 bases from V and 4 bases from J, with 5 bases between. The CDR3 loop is CATSDLLSTGELFF. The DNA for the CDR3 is TGTGCCACCAGTGATTTGCTCTCCACCGGGGAGCTGTTTTTT.

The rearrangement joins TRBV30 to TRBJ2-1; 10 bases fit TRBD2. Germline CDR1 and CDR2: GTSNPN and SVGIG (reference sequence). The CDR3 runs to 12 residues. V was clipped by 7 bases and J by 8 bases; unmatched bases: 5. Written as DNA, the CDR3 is TGTGCCTTAACTAGCGGGATCGATGAGCAGTTCTTC. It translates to CALTSGIDEQFF.

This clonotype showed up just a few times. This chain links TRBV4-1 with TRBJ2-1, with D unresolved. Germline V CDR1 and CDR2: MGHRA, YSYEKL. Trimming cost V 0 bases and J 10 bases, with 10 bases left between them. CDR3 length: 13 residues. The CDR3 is CASSQEVPPEQFF. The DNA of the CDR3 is TGCGCCAGCAGCCAAGAAGTACCGCCCGAGCAGTTCTTC.

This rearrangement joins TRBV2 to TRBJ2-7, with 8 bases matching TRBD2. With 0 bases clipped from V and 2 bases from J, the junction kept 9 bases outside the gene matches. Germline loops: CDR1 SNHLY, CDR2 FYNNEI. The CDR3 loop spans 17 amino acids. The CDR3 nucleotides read TGTGCCAGCAGTGAAGCCCTAATGTTAGCGGGAACCTACGAGCAGTACTTC. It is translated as CASSEALMLAGTYEQYF.

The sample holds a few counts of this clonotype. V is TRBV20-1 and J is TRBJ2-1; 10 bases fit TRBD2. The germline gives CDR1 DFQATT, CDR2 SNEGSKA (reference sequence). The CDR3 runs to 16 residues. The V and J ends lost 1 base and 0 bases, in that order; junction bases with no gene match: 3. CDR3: CSARVPSGSSYNEQFF. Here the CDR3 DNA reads TGCAGTGCTAGAGTGCCTAGCGGGAGCTCCTACAATGAGCAGTTCTTC.

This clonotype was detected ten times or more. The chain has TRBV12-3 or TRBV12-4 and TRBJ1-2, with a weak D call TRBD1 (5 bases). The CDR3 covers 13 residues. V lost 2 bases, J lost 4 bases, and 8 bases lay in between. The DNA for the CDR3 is TGTGCCAGCAGTTTACAGGGAGGCTATGGCTACACCTTC. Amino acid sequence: CASSLQGGYGYTF.

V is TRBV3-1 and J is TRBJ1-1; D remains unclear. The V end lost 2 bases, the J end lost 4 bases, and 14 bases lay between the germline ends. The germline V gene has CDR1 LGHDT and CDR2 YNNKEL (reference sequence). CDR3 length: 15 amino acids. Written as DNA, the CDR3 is TGTGCCAGCAGCCAATTGTCCGGGAGACTCACTGAAGCTTTCTTT. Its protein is CASSQLSGRLTEAFF.

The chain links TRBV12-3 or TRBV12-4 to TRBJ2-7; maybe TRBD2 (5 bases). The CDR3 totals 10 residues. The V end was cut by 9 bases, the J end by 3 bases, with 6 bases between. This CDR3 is CARGSYEQYV. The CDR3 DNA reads TGTGCCAGGGGGAGCTACGAGCAGTACGTC.

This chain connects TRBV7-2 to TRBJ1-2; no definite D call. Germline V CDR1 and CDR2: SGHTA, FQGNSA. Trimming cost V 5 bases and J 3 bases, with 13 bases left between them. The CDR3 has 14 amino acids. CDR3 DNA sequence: TGTGCCAGCAGCCAGACGGCGGGAGACTATGGCTACACCTTC. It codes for CASSQTAGDYGYTF.

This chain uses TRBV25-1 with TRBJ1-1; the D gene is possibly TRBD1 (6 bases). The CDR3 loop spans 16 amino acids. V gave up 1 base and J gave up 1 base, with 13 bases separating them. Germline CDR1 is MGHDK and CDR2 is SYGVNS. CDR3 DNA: TGTGCCAGCAGTGAATCGGGCAGGGGAAGGAACACTGAAGCTTTCTTT. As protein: CASSESGRGRNTEAFF.

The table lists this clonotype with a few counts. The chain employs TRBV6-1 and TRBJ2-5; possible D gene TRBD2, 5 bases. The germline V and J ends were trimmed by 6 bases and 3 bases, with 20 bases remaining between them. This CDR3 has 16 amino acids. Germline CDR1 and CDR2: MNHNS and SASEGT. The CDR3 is CASRPRGFPEEETQYF. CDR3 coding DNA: TGTGCCAGCAGACCCCGGGGATTCCCGGAAGAAGAGACCCAGTACTTC.

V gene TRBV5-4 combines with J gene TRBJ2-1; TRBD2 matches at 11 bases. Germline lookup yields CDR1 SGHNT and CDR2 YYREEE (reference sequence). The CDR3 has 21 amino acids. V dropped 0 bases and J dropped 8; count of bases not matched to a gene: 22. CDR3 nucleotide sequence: TGTGCCAGCAGCTTGGAAAGGAGGGCACAATTGTTGCTAGCGGGAGGCTATGAGCAGTTCTTC. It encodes CASSLERRAQLLLAGGYEQFF. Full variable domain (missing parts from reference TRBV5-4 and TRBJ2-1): ETGVTQSPTHLIKTRGQQVTLRCSSQSGHNTVSWYQQALGQGPQFIFQYYREEENGRGNFPPRFSGLQFPNYSSELNVNALELDDSALYLCASSLERRAQLLLAGGYEQFFGPGTRLTVL.

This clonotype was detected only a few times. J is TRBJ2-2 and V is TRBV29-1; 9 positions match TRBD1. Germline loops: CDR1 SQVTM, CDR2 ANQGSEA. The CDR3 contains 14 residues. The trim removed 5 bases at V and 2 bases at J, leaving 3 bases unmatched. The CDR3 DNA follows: TGCAGCGTTCGGACAGGGGAAAACACCGGGGAGCTGTTTTTT. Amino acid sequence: CSVRTGENTGELFF.

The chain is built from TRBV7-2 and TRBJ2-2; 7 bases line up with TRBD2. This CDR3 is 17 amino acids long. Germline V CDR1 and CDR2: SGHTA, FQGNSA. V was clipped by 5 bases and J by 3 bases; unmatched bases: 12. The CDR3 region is CASSLPDSAGDTGELFF. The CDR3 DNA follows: TGTGCCAGCAGCCTTCCGGACTCCGCGGGGGACACCGGGGAGCTGTTTTTT.

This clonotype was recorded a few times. Here the CDR3 DNA reads TGTGCCAGCACCCTGACTAGCGGGTTTTACAATGAGCAGTTCTTC. It encodes CASTLTSGFYNEQFF. The V call is TRBV6-2 or TRBV6-3, the J call TRBJ2-1; TRBD2 aligns across 10 bases. CDR3 length: 15 amino acids. The V gene end was trimmed by 7 bases and the J gene end by 4 bases; junction bases not matched to a gene: 7. Germline CDR1 and CDR2: MNHEY and SVGEGT.

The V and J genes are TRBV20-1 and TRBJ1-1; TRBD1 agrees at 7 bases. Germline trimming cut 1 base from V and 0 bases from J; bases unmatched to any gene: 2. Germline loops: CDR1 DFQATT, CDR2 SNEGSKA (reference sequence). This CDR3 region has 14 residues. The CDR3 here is CSARGDSLNTEAFF. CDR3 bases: TGCAGTGCTAGAGGGGACAGCTTGAACACTGAAGCTTTCTTT.

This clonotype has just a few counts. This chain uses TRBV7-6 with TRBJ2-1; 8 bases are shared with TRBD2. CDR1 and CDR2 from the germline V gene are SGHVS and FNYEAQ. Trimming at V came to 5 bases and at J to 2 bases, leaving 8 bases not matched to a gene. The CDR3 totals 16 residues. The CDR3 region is CASSALGTRTYNEQFF. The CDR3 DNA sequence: TGTGCCAGCAGCGCACTCGGGACTAGAACCTACAATGAGCAGTTCTTC.

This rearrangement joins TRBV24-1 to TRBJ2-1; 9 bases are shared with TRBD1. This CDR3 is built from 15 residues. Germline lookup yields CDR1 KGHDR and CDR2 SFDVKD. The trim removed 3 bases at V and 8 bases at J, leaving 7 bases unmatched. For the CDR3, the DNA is TGTGCCACCAGTGATCCGGGACAGGGCTCTTATGAGCAGTTCTTC. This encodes CATSDPGQGSYEQFF.

The DNA of the CDR3 is TGTGCCAGCTCAGAGTGGGGACAGGGGGCGAACGAGCAGTACGTC. Its translation: CASSEWGQGANEQYV. V and J are TRBV18 and TRBJ2-7; 12 bases are shared with TRBD1. Germline V gene sequence: CDR1 KGHSH, CDR2 LQKENI. The CDR3 length is 15 residues. The V segment lost 5 bases and the J segment 5 bases; nucleotides outside the gene matches: 7.

The CDR3: CASRSSGIETQYF. The CDR3, as DNA: TGTGCCAGCAGGTCAAGCGGGATAGAGACCCAGTACTTC. The chain couples TRBV2 to TRBJ2-5; 7 bases are shared with TRBD2. The CDR3 contains 13 residues. The V gene end was trimmed by 6 bases and the J gene end by 4 bases; junction bases not matched to a gene: 5. CDR1 and CDR2 from the germline V gene are SNHLY and FYNNEI.

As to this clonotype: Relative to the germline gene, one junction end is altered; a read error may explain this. CDR3 sequence: CSAGEGGTEAFF. The CDR3 nucleotides are TGCAGTGCTGGAGAAGGCGGGACTGAAGCTTTCTTT. The chain joins TRBV20-1 to TRBJ1-1; D call uncertain. This CDR3 region has 12 residues. Looked up from germline, CDR1 is DFQATT and CDR2 is SNEGSKA (reference sequence).

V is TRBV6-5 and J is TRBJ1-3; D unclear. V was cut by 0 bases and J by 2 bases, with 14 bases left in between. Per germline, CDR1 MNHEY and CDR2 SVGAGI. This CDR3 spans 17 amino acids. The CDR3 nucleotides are TGTGCCAGCAGTTACTCTCCCCCGAGGGCGGCTGGAAACACCATATATTTT. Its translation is CASSYSPPRAAGNTIYF.

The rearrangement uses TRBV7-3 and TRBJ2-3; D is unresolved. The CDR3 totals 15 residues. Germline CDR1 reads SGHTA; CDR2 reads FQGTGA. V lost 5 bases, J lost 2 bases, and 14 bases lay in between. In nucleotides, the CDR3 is TGTGCCAGCAGCCCCGGACCGGGTTACACAGATACGCAGTATTTT. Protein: CASSPGPGYTDTQYF.

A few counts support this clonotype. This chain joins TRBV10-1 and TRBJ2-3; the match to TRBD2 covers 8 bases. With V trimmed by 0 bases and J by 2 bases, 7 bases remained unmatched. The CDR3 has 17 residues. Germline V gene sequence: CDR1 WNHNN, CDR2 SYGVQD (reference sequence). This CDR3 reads CASSESSLAGITDTQYF. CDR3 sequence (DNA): TGCGCCAGCAGTGAGTCTAGCCTAGCGGGCATCACAGATACGCAGTATTTT.

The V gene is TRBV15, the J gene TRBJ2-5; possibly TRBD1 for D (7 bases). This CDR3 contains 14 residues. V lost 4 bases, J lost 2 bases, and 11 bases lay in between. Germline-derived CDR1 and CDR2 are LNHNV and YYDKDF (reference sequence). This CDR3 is CATSNRGLQETQYF. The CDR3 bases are TGTGCCACCAGCAACAGGGGACTTCAAGAGACCCAGTACTTC.

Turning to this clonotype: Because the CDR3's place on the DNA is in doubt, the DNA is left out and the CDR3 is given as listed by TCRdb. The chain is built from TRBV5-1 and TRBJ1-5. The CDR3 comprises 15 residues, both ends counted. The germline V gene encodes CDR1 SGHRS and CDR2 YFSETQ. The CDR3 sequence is CASSFGPGVNQPQHF.